The 22 T cell receptor beta chains in this list originate from one sample, sequenced in a study of shared clonotypes between healthy human individuals. The protocol was immunoSEQ multiplex PCR, while the TCRdb copy is restricted to in-frame clones and leaves out a portion. The sample includes 2 million to 2.5 million clones, more than 80% seen only once; the top ten take about 0.39%. Sequencing was performed on naive CD4+ T cells from PBMCs. Subset in this sample: CD45RA+ positively selected. These receptors all come from a young man in good health. Some clones in this sample may be carry-over from other donors' samples.

This clone was picked up a small number of times. This chain uses TRBV7-9 with TRBJ1-2, with D uncertain. The CDR3 length is 13 residues. V lost 8 bases and J lost 8, with 18 bases in between. CDR1 and CDR2 (germline): SEHNR, FQNEAQ (reference sequence). The CDR3 here is CASAENAGVGYTF. The DNA for the CDR3 is TGTGCCAGCGCGGAAAACGCCGGAGTAGGCTACACCTTC.

V gene TRBV4-1 combines with J gene TRBJ2-5, with TRBD1 as a possible D gene (7 bases). The CDR3 runs to 17 residues. V was pared by 3 bases and J by 5 bases, with 22 bases between. In germline, CDR1 is MGHRA, CDR2 YSYEKL. CDR3 region: CASSHRPTRQGGETQYF. Written as DNA, the CDR3 is TGCGCCAGCAGCCACCGCCCAACTCGACAGGGAGGCGAGACCCAGTACTTC.

The chain has TRBV28 and TRBJ2-1; tentatively, D is TRBD2 (5 bases). Germline CDR1 MDHEN, CDR2 SYDVKM. The CDR3 totals 13 residues. Trimming shortened V by 4 bases and J by 6 bases, and 10 bases separated the two germline ends. The CDR3 sequence is CASSSPGGNEQFF. CDR3 DNA sequence: TGTGCCAGCAGTTCCCCCGGAGGCAATGAGCAGTTCTTC. Using reference TRBV28 and TRBJ2-1 for the parts outside the CDR3, the full variable domain is DVKVTQSSRYLVKRTGEKVFLECVQDMDHENMFWYRQDPGLGLRLIYFSYDVKMKEKGDIPEGYSVSREKKERFSLILESASTNQTSMYLCASSSPGGNEQFFGPGTRLTVL.

V is TRBV5-1 and J is TRBJ2-2, with D perhaps TRBD2 (5 bases). V gave up 4 bases and J gave up 1 base, with 8 bases separating them. CDR1 and CDR2 (germline): SGHRS, YFSETQ. The CDR3 covers 14 residues. DNA of the CDR3: TGCGCCAGCAGCCCTCGGGGGAACACCGGGGAGCTGTTTTTT. Encoded protein: CASSPRGNTGELFF.

This rearrangement joins TRBV5-1 to TRBJ2-5; D is perhaps TRBD1 (5 bases). There are 13 residues in the CDR3. The germline V gene has CDR1 SGHRS and CDR2 YFSETQ. The V end was cut by 2 bases, the J end by 3 bases, with 8 bases between. This CDR3 reads CASSFWGKETQYF. As DNA, the CDR3 is TGCGCCAGCAGCTTCTGGGGCAAAGAGACCCAGTACTTC.

The DNA of the CDR3 is TGCAGCGCGATTCAATCTGGGACAGGGGGGTACGTGGTAACTGAAGCTTTCTTT. Its translation: CSAIQSGTGGYVVTEAFF. The rearrangement links TRBV29-1 to TRBJ1-1, with TRBD1 identical over 11 bases. The CDR3 runs 18 residues. Germline V gene sequence: CDR1 SQVTM, CDR2 ANQGSEA. J lost 5 bases, V lost 7 bases, and 21 bases had no gene match.

The chain uses TRBV7-2 and TRBJ1-4; tentative D call: TRBD1 (6 bases). The CDR3 sequence is 16 residues long. Trimming took off 8 bases at V and 9 bases at J, with 25 bases between the two ends. Germline V gives CDR1 SGHTA, CDR2 FQGNSA. For the CDR3, the DNA is TGTGCCAGCTCTATATCCCAGCCGGGGGGCTGGAAAAAACTGTTTTTT. Translated: CASSISQPGGWKKLFF.

The chain carries TRBV7-3 and TRBJ2-7, with unresolved D. V was trimmed by 2 bases and J by 5 bases, leaving 16 bases between them. The CDR3 is made up of 15 amino acids. Germline V lookup: CDR1 SGHTA, CDR2 FQGTGA. The CDR3 loop is CASSLVPRTTHEQYF. For the CDR3, the DNA is TGTGCCAGCAGCTTAGTACCAAGAACCACACACGAGCAGTACTTC.

V is TRBV5-1 and J is TRBJ2-7; unclear D gene. The CDR3 has 14 amino acids. The V gene's germline CDR1 is SGHRS and CDR2 YFSETQ. Trimming shortened V by 2 bases and J by 0 bases, and 9 bases separated the two germline ends. CDR3 DNA: TGCGCCAGCAGCTTCCAGGCAGCCTCCTACGAGCAGTACTTC. Translation: CASSFQAASYEQYF.

The V gene is TRBV15, the J gene TRBJ2-1, with D uncertain. Germline lookup yields CDR1 LNHNV and CDR2 YYDKDF (reference sequence). The CDR3 extends over 14 amino acids. V was cut by 7 bases and J by 8 bases, with 18 bases left in between. In DNA form, the CDR3 reads TGTGCCACCACGCCCAGGACCCGGGTGGATGAGCAGTTCTTC. Residues: CATTPRTRVDEQFF.

V usage is TRBV27 and J usage is TRBJ1-4; D ambiguous. The CDR3 length is 12 residues. Germline CDR1 MNHEY, CDR2 SMNVEV (reference sequence). The ends were cut back, 9 bases at V and 0 bases at J, with 5 bases in the middle. The chain's CDR3 is CARDATNEKLFF. CDR3 in DNA: TGTGCCAGGGATGCAACTAATGAAAAACTGTTTTTT.

The chain is built from TRBV5-6 and TRBJ1-2, with TRBD1 identical over 8 bases. V lost 4 bases to trimming and J lost 4 bases; unmatched junction nucleotides: 9. This CDR3 region has 15 residues. Germline values: CDR1 SGHDT, CDR2 YYEEEE. The DNA for the CDR3 is TGTGCCAGCAGCCCTTCCGGGGACAGGCCCTATGGCTACACCTTC. As protein: CASSPSGDRPYGYTF.

The V gene is TRBV7-9, the J gene TRBJ1-4; D is unclear. CDR3 length: 14 residues. V was shortened by 2 bases and J by 4 bases, with 8 bases between the two germline ends. CDR1 is SEHNR, CDR2 FQNEAQ, per germline (reference sequence). The CDR3 DNA reads TGTGCCAGCAGCTTATTGGGGAATAATGAAAAACTGTTTTTT. It yields the protein CASSLLGNNEKLFF. Supplemented by reference TRBV7-9 and TRBJ1-4, the full variable domain reads DTGVSQNPRHKITKRGQNVTFRCDPISEHNRLYWYRQTLGQGPEFLTYFQNEAQLEKSRLLSDRFSAERPKGSFSTLEIQRTEQGDSAMYLCASSLLGNNEKLFFGSGTQLSVL.

This chain links TRBV2 with TRBJ2-3; D ambiguous. The length of the CDR3 is 15 residues. V was clipped by 7 bases and J by 1 base, with 15 bases between them. Germline V CDR1 and CDR2: SNHLY, FYNNEI. In DNA form, the CDR3 reads TGTGCCAGCACCCTGGACCTTCCGGGCACAGATACGCAGTATTTT. This gives the protein CASTLDLPGTDTQYF.

This clone appeared once. V gene TRBV28 combines with J gene TRBJ2-1; D unclear. The germline CDR1 and CDR2 sequences are MDHEN and SYDVKM. V lost 6 bases to trimming and J lost 5 bases, with 8 bases between them. The CDR3 totals 12 residues. The CDR3 sequence: CASRNMNNEQFF. DNA for the CDR3: TGTGCCAGCAGAAACATGAACAATGAGCAGTTCTTC.

This clone was recorded once. The chain combines TRBV10-2 with TRBJ2-1; 9 positions match TRBD2. This CDR3 is built from 15 residues. J was trimmed by 7 bases and V by 2 bases; bases with no gene match: 6. The V gene's germline CDR1 is WSHSY and CDR2 SAAADI. This CDR3 is CASSEIAGVHNEQFF. The DNA for the CDR3 is TGCGCCAGCAGTGAGATAGCGGGAGTTCATAATGAGCAGTTCTTC.

The chain recombines TRBV28 with TRBJ1-3; the D gene is possibly TRBD1 (5 bases). The V end lost 8 bases, the J end lost 4 bases, and 24 bases lay between the germline ends. In germline, CDR1 is MDHEN, CDR2 SYDVKM. The CDR3 consists of 17 residues. CDR3 in amino acids: CASQIGGGGLGGNTIYF. CDR3 DNA: TGTGCCAGCCAAATCGGGGGAGGAGGGCTAGGCGGAAACACCATATATTTT.

The chain has TRBV5-6 and TRBJ2-5; no clear D. Looked up from germline, CDR1 is SGHDT and CDR2 is YYEEEE. The CDR3 contains 14 residues. Deletions cut 2 bases from V and 1 base from J, with 9 bases between. The chain's CDR3 is CASSFIGSQETQYF. CDR3 DNA: TGTGCCAGCAGCTTTATCGGGTCCCAAGAGACCCAGTACTTC.

The chain is built from TRBV7-8 and TRBJ2-3, with 7 bases matching TRBD2. V shed 4 bases and J 3 bases; nucleotides not matched to a gene: 7. Looked up from germline, CDR1 is SGHVS and CDR2 is FQNEAQ. The CDR3 loop spans 15 amino acids. The CDR3 sequence: CASSSPGGGTDTQYF. CDR3 sequence (DNA): TGTGCCAGCAGCTCCCCGGGGGGAGGAACAGATACGCAGTATTTT.

This clone is a singleton in its sample. The V and J genes are TRBV5-8 and TRBJ2-5; D perhaps matches TRBD2 (6 bases). Germline V gene data show CDR1 as SGHTS and CDR2 as YDEGEE. Trimming shortened V by 4 bases and J by 4 bases, and 23 bases separated the two germline ends. The CDR3 totals 17 residues. CDR3 DNA: TGTGCCAGCAGCCCCTCCGGGGATAGCGGAGGGACAGAGACCCAGTACTTC. It encodes CASSPSGDSGGTETQYF. Using reference TRBV5-8 and TRBJ2-5 for the parts outside the CDR3, the full variable domain is EAGVTQSPTHLIKTRGQQATLRCSPISGHTSVYWYQQALGLGLQFLLWYDEGEERNRGNFPPRFSGRQFPNYSSELNVNALELEDSALYLCASSPSGDSGGTETQYFGPGTRLLVL.

The chain links TRBV28 to TRBJ2-3; D may be TRBD2 (5 bases). Germline lookup yields CDR1 MDHEN and CDR2 SYDVKM. Trimming stripped 4 bases from V and 1 base from J, with 18 bases between. The CDR3 runs 17 residues. The CDR3 here is CASSSSWTGIGTDTQYF. In DNA form, the CDR3 reads TGTGCCAGCAGTTCTTCTTGGACTGGAATAGGCACAGATACGCAGTATTTT.

The rearrangement uses TRBV4-1 and TRBJ2-1; 11 nucleotides line up with TRBD2. CDR3 length equals 15 residues. Losses at the gene ends were 5 bases for V and 7 bases for J; bases not matched to a gene: 7. Per germline, CDR1 MGHRA and CDR2 YSYEKL. CDR3 loop: CASSYLGLAGNEQFF. CDR3 DNA sequence: TGCGCCAGCAGCTACCTAGGACTAGCGGGTAATGAGCAGTTCTTC.